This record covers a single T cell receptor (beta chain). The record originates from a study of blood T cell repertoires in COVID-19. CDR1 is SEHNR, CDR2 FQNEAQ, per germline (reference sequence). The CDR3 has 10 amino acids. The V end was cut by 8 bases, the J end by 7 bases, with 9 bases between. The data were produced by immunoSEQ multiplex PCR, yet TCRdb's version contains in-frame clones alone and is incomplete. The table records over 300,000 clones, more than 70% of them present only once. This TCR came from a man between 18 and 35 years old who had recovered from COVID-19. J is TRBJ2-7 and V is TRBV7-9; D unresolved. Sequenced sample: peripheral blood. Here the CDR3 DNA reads TGTGCCAGCGCTCTCACTGAGCAGTACTTC. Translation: CASALTEQYF.